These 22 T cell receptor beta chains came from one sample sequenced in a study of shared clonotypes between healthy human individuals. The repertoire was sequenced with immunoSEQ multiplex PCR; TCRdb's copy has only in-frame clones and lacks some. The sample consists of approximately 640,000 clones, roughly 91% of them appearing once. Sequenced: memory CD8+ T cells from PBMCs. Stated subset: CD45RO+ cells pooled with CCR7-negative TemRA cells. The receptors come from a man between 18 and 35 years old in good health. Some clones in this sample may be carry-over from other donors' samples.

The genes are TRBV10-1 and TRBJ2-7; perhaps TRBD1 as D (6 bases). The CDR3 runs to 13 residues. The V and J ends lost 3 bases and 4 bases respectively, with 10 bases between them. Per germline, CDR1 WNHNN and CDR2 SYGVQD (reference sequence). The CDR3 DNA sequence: TGCGCCAGCAGTGAAGGCAGGGGATACGAGCAGTACTTC. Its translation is CASSEGRGYEQYF.

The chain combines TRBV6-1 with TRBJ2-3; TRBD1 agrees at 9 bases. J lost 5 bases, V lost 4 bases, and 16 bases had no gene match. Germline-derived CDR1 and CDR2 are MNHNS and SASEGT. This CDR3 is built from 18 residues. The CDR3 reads CASSAEGQGYFGGDTQYF. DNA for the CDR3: TGTGCCAGCAGTGCGGAGGGACAGGGATATTTCGGCGGAGATACGCAGTATTTT.

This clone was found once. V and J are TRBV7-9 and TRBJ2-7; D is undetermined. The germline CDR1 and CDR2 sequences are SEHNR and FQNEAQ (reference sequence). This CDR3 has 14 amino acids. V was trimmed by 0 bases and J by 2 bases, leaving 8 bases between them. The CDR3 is CASSLAVTPYEQYF. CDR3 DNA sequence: TGTGCCAGCAGCTTAGCAGTGACCCCCTACGAGCAGTACTTC. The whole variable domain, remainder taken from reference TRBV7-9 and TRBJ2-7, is DTGVSQNPRHKITKRGQNVTFRCDPISEHNRLYWYRQTLGQGPEFLTYFQNEAQLEKSRLLSDRFSAERPKGSFSTLEIQRTEQGDSAMYLCASSLAVTPYEQYFGPGTRLTVT.

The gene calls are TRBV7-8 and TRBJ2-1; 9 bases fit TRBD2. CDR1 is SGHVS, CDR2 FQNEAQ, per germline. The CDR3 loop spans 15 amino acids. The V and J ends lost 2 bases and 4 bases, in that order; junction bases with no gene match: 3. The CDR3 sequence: CASSLWREGYNEQFF. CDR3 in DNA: TGTGCCAGCAGCTTATGGCGGGAGGGTTACAATGAGCAGTTCTTC.

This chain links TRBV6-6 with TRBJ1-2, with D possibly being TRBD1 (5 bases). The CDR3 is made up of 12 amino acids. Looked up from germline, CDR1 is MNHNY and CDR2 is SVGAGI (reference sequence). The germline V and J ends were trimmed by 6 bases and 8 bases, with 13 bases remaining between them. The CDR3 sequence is CASRPYRGGYTF. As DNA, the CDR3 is TGTGCCAGCAGGCCTTATCGGGGGGGCTACACCTTC.

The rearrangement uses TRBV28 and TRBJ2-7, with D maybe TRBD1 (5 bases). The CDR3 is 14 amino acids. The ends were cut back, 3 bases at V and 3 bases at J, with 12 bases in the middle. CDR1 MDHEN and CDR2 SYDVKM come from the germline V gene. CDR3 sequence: CASSFLRQGYEQYF. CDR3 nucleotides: TGTGCCAGCAGTTTCCTTAGGCAGGGCTACGAGCAGTACTTC.

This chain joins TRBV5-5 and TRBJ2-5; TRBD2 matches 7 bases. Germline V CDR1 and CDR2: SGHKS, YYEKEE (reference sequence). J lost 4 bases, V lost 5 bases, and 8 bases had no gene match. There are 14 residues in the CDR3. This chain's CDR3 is CASSFLGGVETQYF. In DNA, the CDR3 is TGTGCCAGCAGTTTTCTTGGGGGGGTAGAGACCCAGTACTTC.

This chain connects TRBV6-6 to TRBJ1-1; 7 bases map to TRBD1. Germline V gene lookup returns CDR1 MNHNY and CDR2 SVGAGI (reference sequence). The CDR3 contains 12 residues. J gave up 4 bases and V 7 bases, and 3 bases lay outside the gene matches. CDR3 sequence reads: CASNQGGTEAFF. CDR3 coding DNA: TGTGCCAGCAATCAGGGGGGCACTGAAGCTTTCTTT.

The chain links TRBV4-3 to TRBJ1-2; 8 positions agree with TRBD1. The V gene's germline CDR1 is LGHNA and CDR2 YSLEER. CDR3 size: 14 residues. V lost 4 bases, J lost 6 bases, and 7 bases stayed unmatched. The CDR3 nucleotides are TGCGCCAGCAGCCCCGTGGACAGGGAAGATGGCTACACCTTC. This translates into CASSPVDREDGYTF.

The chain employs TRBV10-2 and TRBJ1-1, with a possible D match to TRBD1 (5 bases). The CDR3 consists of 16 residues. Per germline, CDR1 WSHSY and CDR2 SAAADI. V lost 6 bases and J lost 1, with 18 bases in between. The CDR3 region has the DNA TGCGCCAGCAGGTCAAGGGGCTCGGGAAAGAACACTGAAGCTTTCTTT. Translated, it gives CASRSRGSGKNTEAFF.

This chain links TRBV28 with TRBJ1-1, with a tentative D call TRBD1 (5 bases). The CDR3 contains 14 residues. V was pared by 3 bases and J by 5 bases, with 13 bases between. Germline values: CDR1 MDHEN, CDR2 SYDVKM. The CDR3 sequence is CASSFRRWGTEAFF. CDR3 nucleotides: TGTGCCAGCAGTTTCAGGCGATGGGGGACTGAAGCTTTCTTT.

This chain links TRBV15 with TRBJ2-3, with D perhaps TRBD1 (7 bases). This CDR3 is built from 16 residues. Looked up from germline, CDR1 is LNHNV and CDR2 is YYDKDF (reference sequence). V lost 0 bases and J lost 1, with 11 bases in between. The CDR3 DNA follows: TGTGCCACCAGCAGAGAGCAGGGGGAGGGCACAGATACGCAGTATTTT. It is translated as CATSREQGEGTDTQYF.

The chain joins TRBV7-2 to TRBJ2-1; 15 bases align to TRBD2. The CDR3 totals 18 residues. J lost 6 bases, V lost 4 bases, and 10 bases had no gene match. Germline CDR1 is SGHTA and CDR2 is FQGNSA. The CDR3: CASSSEGLAGGPGNEQFF. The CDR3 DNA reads TGTGCCAGCAGCTCAGAAGGACTAGCGGGAGGGCCAGGCAATGAGCAGTTCTTC.

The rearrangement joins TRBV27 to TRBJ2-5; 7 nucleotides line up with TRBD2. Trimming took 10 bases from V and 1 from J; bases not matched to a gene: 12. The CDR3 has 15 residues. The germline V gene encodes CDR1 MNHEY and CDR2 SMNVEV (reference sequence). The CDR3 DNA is TGTGCCACCAGAGGGAGGGCGGGAGCCCAAGAGACCCAGTACTTC. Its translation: CATRGRAGAQETQYF.

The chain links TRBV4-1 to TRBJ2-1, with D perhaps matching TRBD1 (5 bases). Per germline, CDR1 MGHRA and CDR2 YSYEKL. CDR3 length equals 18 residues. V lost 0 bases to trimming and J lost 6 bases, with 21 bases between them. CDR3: CASSQDAGNYAFGNEQFF. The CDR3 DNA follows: TGCGCCAGCAGCCAAGATGCAGGGAATTACGCGTTTGGCAATGAGCAGTTCTTC.

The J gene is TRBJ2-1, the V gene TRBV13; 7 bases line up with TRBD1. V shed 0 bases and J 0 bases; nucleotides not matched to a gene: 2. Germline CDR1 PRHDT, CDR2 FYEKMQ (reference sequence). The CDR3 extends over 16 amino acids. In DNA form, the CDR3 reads TGTGCCAGCAGCTTAGGAGGGACAGACTCCTACAATGAGCAGTTCTTC. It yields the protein CASSLGGTDSYNEQFF.

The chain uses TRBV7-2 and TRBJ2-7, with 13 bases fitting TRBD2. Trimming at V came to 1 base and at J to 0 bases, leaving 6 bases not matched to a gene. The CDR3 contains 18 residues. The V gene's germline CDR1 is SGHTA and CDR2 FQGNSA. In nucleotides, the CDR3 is TGTGCCAGCAGCTTAGTAGGACTAGCGGGAGATCTCTCCTACGAGCAGTACTTC. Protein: CASSLVGLAGDLSYEQYF.

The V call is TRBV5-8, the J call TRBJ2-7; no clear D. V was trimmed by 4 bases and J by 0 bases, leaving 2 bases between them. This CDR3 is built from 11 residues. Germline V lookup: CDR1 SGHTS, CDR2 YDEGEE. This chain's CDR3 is CASSSSYEQYF. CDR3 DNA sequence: TGTGCCAGCAGCAGCTCCTACGAGCAGTACTTC.

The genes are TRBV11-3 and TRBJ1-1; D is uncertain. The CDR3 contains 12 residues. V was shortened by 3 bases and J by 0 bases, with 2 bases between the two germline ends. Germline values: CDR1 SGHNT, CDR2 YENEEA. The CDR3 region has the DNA TGTGCCAGCAGCTTTATGAACACTGAAGCTTTCTTT. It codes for CASSFMNTEAFF.

The CDR3 region has the DNA TGTGCCAGCAGCTTGGGGGAAGGCTGGGGCAATCAGCCCCAGCATTTT. Protein product: CASSLGEGWGNQPQHF. J is TRBJ1-5 and V is TRBV5-6, with D hard to call. CDR3 length: 16 amino acids. The germline V and J ends were trimmed by 0 bases and 2 bases, with 12 bases remaining between them. In germline, CDR1 is SGHDT, CDR2 YYEEEE.

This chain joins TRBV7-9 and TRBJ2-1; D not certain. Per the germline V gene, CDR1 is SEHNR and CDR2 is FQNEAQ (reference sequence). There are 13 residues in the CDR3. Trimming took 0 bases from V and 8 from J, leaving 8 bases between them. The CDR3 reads CASSLALRDEQFF. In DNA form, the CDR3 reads TGTGCCAGCAGCTTAGCGTTAAGGGATGAGCAGTTCTTC.

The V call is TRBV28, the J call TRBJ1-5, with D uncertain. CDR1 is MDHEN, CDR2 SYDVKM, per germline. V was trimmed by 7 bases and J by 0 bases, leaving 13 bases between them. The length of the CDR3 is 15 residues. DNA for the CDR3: TGTGCCAGCACCGAATCGGGGTGTAGCAATCAGCCCCAGCATTTT. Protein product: CASTESGCSNQPQHF.